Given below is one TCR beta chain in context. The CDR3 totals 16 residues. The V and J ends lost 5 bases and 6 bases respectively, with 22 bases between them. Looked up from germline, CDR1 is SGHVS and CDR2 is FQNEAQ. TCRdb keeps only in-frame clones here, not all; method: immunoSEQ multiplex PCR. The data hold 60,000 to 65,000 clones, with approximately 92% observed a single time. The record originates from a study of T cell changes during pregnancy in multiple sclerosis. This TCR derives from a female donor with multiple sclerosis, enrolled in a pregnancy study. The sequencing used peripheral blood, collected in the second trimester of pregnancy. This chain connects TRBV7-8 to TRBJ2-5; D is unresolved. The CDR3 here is CASSPEATLALQTQYF. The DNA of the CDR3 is TGTGCCAGCAGCCCAGAGGCTACCTTAGCCCTGCAGACCCAGTACTTC.